The entry below describes one T cell receptor beta chain. MiXCR, run by TCRdb on the RACE reads, gives a single entry per CDR3 protein. The table lists 39,000 or so distinct CDR3 sequences, 4% of them singletons. The sample originates from a study of human T cells and chemical hapten exposure. J was trimmed by 6 bases and V by 4 bases; bases with no gene match: 1. The V gene's germline CDR1 is MNHNY and CDR2 SVGAGI (reference sequence). The CDR3 is 14 residues long. Time point specified: patch test 1, 2 weeks after DPC sensitization. Described treatment: therapeutic diphenylcyclopropenone sensitization with weekly scalp DPC. Unfractionated whole blood served as the source for total RNA extraction.

The genes are TRBV6-6 and TRBJ2-3; 13 bases are shared with TRBD2. The input for sequencing was whole blood, taken in connection with sensitization to the hapten diphenylcyclopropenone (DPC). This clonotype was obtained from a man aged 50 to 60 with alopecia areata. Some clones in this sample may be carry-over from other donors' samples. The CDR3 DNA follows: TGTGCCAGCAGTTGGACTAGCGGGAGTGATACGCAGTATTTT. Encoded protein: CASSWTSGSDTQYF.